A single sample gave rise to the 3 T cell receptor beta chains below, sequenced in a study of blood T cells in healthy people across ages. Together with a sample-barcoded 5' primer, a J-beta primer mix was included in a second PCR lasting about 7 to 11 cycles. Each CDR3 protein gets one entry after TCRdb re-called the 5' RACE reads with MiXCR. The sample lists under 800,000 distinct CDR3 sequences, around a fifth seen once, with roughly 3.9% in the top ten. Sequencing was performed on blood. The receptors here all came from an older man in good health.

This clonotype was observed a handful of times. The DNA for the CDR3 is TGTGCCAGCAGTTTACAGGTCACCGAGCAGTACTTC. Residues: CASSLQVTEQYF. The chain has TRBV12-3 or TRBV12-4 and TRBJ2-7, with D hard to call. Trimming removed 2 bases from V and 6 bases from J, with 8 bases in between. The CDR3 is 12 residues long.

The V gene is TRBV2, the J gene TRBJ2-5; D might be TRBD1 (6 bases). The J call may be in error: the DNA end matches TRBJ2-1 better. The CDR3 covers 13 residues. Germline CDR1 SNHLY, CDR2 FYNNEI. The CDR3 protein is CASPGGLMNEQFF. For the CDR3, the DNA is TGTGCCAGCCCTGGGGGCCTTATGAATGAGCAGTTCTTC.

V usage is TRBV20-1 and J usage is TRBJ1-4, with D possibly matching TRBD1 (5 bases). CDR3 length: 16 amino acids. Germline CDR1 and CDR2: DFQATT and SNEGSKA (reference sequence). V lost 3 bases and J 5 bases, leaving 19 bases between the germline ends. CDR3 nucleotides: TGCAGTGCTAGGAGCTCGCCGCGGGGGAGGAATGAAAAACTGTTTTTT. Protein product: CSARSSPRGRNEKLFF.